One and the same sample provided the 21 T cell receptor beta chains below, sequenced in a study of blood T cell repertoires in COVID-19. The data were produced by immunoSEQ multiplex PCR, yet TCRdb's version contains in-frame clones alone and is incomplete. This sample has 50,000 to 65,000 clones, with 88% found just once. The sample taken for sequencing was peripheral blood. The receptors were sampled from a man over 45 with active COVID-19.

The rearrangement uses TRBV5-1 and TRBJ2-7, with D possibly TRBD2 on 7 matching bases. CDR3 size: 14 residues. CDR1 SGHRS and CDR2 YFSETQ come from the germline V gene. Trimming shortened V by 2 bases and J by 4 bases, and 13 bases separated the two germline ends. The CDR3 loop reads CASSLSGGKYEQYF. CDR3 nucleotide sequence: TGCGCCAGCAGCTTATCGGGGGGCAAGTACGAGCAGTACTTC.

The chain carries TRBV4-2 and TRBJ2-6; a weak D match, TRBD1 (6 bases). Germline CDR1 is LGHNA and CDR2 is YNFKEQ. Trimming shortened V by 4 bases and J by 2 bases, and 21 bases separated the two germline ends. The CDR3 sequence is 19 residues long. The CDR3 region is CASSRNRDKYRAGANVLTF. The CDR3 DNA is TGTGCCAGCAGCCGCAACCGGGACAAGTATCGAGCTGGGGCCAACGTCCTGACTTTC.

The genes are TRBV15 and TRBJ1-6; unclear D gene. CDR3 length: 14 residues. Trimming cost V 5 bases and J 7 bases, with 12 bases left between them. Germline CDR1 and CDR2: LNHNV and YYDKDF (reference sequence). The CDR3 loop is CATSGLPGNSPLHF. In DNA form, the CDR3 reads TGTGCCACCAGCGGACTTCCGGGGAATTCACCCCTCCACTTT.

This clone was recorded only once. In nucleotides, the CDR3 is TGCGCCAGCAGTGAGGGGGACAAGCCCTACGAGCAGTACTTC. Its protein product is CASSEGDKPYEQYF. The rearrangement uses TRBV10-1 and TRBJ2-7, with D maybe TRBD1 (6 bases). V lost 2 bases, J lost 2 bases, and 10 bases lay in between. Germline V lookup: CDR1 WNHNN, CDR2 SYGVQD (reference sequence). CDR3 size: 14 residues.

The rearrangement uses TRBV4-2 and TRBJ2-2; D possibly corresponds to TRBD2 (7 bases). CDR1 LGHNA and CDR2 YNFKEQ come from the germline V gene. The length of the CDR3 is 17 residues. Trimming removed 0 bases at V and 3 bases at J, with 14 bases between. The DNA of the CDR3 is TGTGCCAGCAGCCAAGATTTAGGGGGGGCGCACACCGGGGAGCTGTTTTTT. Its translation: CASSQDLGGAHTGELFF.

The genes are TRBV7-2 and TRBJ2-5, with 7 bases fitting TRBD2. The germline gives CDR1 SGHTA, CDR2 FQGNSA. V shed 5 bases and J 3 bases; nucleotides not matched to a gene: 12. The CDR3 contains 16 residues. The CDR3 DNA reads TGTGCCAGCAGCCACAACCGGGGGAGCGGGGAAGAGACCCAGTACTTC. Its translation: CASSHNRGSGEETQYF.

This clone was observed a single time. This CDR3 is CASSSPRGGRVTDTQYF. The CDR3 DNA follows: TGTGCCAGCAGCTCCCCCCGGGGGGGGCGGGTTACAGATACGCAGTATTTT. This chain uses TRBV7-2 with TRBJ2-3; 8 positions agree with TRBD2. The CDR3 spans 17 residues. The V gene's germline CDR1 is SGHTA and CDR2 FQGNSA. J gave up 3 bases and V 4 bases, and 12 bases lay outside the gene matches.

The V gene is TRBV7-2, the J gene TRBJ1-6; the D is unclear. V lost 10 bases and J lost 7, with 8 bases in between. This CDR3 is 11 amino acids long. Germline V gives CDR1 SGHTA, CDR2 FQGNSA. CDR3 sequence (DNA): TGTGCCACCGGACTAAATTCACCCCTCCACTTT. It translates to CATGLNSPLHF. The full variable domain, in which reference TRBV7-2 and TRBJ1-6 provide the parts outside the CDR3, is GAGVSQSPSNKVTEKGKDVELRCDPISGHTALYWYRQSLGQGLEFLIYFQGNSAPDKSGLPSDRFSAERTGGSVSTLTIQRTQQEDSAVYLCATGLNSPLHFGNGTRLTVT.

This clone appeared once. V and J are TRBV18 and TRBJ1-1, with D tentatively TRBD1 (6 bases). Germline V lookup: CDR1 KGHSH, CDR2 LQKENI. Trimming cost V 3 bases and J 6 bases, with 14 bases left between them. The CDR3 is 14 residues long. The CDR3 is CASSPGTGYAEAFF. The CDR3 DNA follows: TGTGCCAGCTCACCGGGCACAGGGTACGCTGAAGCTTTCTTT.

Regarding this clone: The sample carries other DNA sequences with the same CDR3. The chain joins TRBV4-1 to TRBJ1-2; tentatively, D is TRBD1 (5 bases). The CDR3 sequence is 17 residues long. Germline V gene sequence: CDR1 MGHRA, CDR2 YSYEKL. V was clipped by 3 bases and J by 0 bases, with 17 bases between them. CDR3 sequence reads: CASSHPLGTGANYGYTF. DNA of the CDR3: TGCGCCAGCAGCCACCCCCTGGGAACAGGAGCTAACTATGGCTACACCTTC.

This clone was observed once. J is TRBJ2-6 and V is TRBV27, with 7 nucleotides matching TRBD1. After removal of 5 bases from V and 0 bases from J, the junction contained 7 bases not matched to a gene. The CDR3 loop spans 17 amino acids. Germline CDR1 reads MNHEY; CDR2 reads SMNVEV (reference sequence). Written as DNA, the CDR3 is TGTGCCAGCAGTACAGGGGACCCAAGCTCTGGGGCCAACGTCCTGACTTTC. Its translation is CASSTGDPSSGANVLTF.

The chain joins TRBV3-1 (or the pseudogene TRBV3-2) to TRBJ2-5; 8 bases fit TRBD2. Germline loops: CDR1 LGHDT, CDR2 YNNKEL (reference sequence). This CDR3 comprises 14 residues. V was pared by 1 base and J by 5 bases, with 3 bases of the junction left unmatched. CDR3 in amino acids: CASSQGGTRETQYF. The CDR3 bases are TGTGCCAGCAGCCAAGGCGGGACTAGGGAGACCCAGTACTTC.

Here the CDR3 reads CASSADSTSYNEQFF. DNA for the CDR3: TGTGCCAGTAGTGCCGACAGCACCTCCTACAATGAGCAGTTCTTC. The chain recombines TRBV19 with TRBJ2-1, with a weak D call TRBD1 (5 bases). This CDR3 is 15 amino acids long. Trimming cost V 5 bases and J 0 bases, with 11 bases left between them. CDR1 and CDR2 from the germline V gene are LNHDA and SQIVND (reference sequence).

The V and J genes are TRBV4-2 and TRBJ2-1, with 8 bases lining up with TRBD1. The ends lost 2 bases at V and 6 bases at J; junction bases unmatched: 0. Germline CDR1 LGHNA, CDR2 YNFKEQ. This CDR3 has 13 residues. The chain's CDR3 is CASSQTGGNEQFF. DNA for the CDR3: TGTGCCAGCAGCCAAACAGGGGGCAATGAGCAGTTCTTC.

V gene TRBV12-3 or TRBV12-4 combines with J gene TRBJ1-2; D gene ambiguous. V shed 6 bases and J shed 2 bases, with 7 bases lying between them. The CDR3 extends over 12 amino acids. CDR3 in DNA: TGTGCCAGCAGCCTAGAGAACTATGGCTACACCTTC. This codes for CASSLENYGYTF.

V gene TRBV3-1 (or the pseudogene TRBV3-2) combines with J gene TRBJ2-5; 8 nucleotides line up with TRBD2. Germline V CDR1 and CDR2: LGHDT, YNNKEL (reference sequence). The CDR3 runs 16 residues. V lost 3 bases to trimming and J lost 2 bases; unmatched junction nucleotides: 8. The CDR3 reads CASSQPNLAGQETQYF. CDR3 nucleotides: TGTGCCAGCAGCCAGCCAAATCTAGCGGGTCAAGAGACCCAGTACTTC.

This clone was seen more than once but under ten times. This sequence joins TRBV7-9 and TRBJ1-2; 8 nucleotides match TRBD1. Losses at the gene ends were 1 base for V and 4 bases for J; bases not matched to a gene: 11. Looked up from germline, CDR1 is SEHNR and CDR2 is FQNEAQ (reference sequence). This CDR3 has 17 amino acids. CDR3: CASSLGTGLTTTYGYTF. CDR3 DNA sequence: TGTGCCAGCAGCTTAGGGACAGGGCTGACTACAACCTATGGCTACACCTTC.

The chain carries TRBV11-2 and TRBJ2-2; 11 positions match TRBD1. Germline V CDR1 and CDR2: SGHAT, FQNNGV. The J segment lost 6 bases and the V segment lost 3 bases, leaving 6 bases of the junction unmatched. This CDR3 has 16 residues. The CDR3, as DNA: TGTGCCAGCAGCTTGGGGCCGGGACAGGGGGCCGGGGAGCTGTTTTTT. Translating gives CASSLGPGQGAGELFF.

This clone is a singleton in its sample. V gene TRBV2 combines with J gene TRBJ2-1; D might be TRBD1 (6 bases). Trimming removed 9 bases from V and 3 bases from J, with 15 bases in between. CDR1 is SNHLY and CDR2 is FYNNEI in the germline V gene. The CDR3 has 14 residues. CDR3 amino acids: CASLRDKNYNEQFF. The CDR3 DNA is TGTGCCAGTCTGAGGGACAAAAACTACAATGAGCAGTTCTTC. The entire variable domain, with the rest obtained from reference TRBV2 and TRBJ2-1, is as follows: EPEVTQTPSHQVTQMGQEVILRCVPISNHLYFYWYRQILGQKVEFLVSFYNNEISEKSEIFDDQFSVERPDGSNFTLKIRSTKLEDSAMYFCASLRDKNYNEQFFGPGTRLTVL.

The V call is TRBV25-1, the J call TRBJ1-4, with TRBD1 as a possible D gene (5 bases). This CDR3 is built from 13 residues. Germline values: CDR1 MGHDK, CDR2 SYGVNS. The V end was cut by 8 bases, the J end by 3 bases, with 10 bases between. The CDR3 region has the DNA TGTGCCAGCCGACAGAGTTCTAATGAAAAACTGTTTTTT. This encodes CASRQSSNEKLFF.

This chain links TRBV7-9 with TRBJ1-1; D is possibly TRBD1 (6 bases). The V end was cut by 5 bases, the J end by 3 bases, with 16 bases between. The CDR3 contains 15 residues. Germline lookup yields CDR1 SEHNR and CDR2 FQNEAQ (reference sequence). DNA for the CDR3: TGTGCCAGCAGCACCCGACAGGTAGGCTACACTGAAGCTTTCTTT. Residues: CASSTRQVGYTEAFF.